This T cell receptor beta chain was obtained from a study of persistence of HIV-infected CD4 T cells. Study-level background: The sample holds CD4+ T cells responsive to CMV or HIV-1 Gag. Overall study results and limits: TCRbeta richness was lower in CMV- and Gag-responding cells than in anti-CD3/anti-CD28-responding cells.

The libraries were made with immunoSEQ version 4 in survey mode. TCRdb's table, derived via immunoSEQ multiplex PCR, lists solely in-frame clones and lacks some. The sample yields approximately 26,000 clones, roughly three quarters seen once. Stimulation used around 10 ug/mL lysate from CMV-infected fibroblasts. CD40L-negative CD69-negative CD45RO-high memory CD4+ T cells were sorted as populations depleted of antigen-responding cells. These HIV-1-infected adults initiated suppressive ART in chronic infection. For at least 4 years, plasma HIV-1 RNA was undetectable (<50 copies/mL). In this sample, this clone is medium-sized. The antigen remains undetermined. Other DNA sequences within the sample encode an identical CDR3. CDR3 size: 15 residues. Deletions cut 0 bases from V and 2 bases from J, with 11 bases between. Germline values: CDR1 SGHRS, CDR2 YFSETQ.

The V and J genes are TRBV5-1 and TRBJ1-1, with D hard to call. The source is an adult woman with HIV who was CMV-seropositive. The sample in question was CD4+ T cells sorted from PBMCs after approximately 18-hour stimulation, obtained from a patient who received antiretroviral therapy. CDR3 sequence reads: CASSLDGRTNTEAFF. The DNA for the CDR3 is TGCGCCAGCAGCTTGGACGGACGGACCAACACTGAAGCTTTCTTT.